Listed below are T cell receptor beta chains from one sample, sequenced in a study of regulatory and conventional T cells in RAG deficiency. Assay used: immunoSEQ multiplex PCR; TCRdb lists only in-frame clones, some missing. Of 25,000 to 35,000 clones listed, around 90% are singletons. These same data were also listed under a study on regulatory T cells.

Sequenced: Tregs sorted from blood. These receptors were collected from a human donor in good health. CDR3s include the opening cysteine and the closing phenylalanine or tryptophan. The D gene is left open where the match is weak. Where a row states a size, it is once, few, many or the class of an expanded clone; other rows omit it.

few	TRBV19	11	.	TRBJ1-1	TGTGCCAGTAGTCGAGTCACTGAAGCTTTCTTT	CASSRVTEAFF
.	TRBV7-6	17	.	TRBJ2-7	TGTGCCAGCAGCCGAATGTCCGGGACCTGGGGAGGCGACGAGCAGTACTTC	CASSRMSGTWGGDEQYF
.	TRBV6-4	13	.	TRBJ2-1	TGTGCCAGCATTTTGACAGTTACTAATGAGCAGTTCTTC	CASILTVTNEQFF
.	TRBV6-1	14	.	TRBJ2-3	TGTGCCAGCAGTGACTTCCTCAGCACAGATACGCAGTATTTT	CASSDFLSTDTQYF
.	TRBV6-6	13	.	TRBJ2-7	TGTGCCAGCAGTCCCCGGGGGTTCTACGAGCAGTACTTC	CASSPRGFYEQYF
.	TRBV5-1	16	.	TRBJ1-5	TGCGCCAGCAGCCAAGGGCCTTCGGGAGGAGGTCAGCCCCAGCATTTT	CASSQGPSGGGQPQHF
.	TRBV14	14	TRBD1	TRBJ2-1	TGTGCCAGCAGCAGCGGACAGGGGACAAGTGAGCAGTTCTTC	CASSSGQGTSEQFF
.	TRBV5-1	13	.	TRBJ2-7	TGCGCCAGCAGCTTGGGACACTCCTACGAGCAGTACTTC	CASSLGHSYEQYF
.	TRBV5-4	14	TRBD1	TRBJ1-3	TGTGCCAGCAGCTCGACAGGGAGAGGAAACACCATATATTTT	CASSSTGRGNTIYF
.	TRBV1	15	.	TRBJ2-3	TGCACCAGCAGCCAAGAGACTAGCGGGACAGATACGCAGTATTTT	CTSSQETSGTDTQYF
.	TRBV18	14	TRBD1	TRBJ1-1	TGTGCCAGCTCACCCTTGGACAGGGTCACTGAAGCTTTCTTT	CASSPLDRVTEAFF
.	TRBV19	18	.	TRBJ1-6	TGTGCCAGTAGTATATCGATCTCCGAACAGGGAGTGGGCTTCACCCTCCACTTT	CASSISISEQGVGFTLHF
.	TRBV5-3	20	.	TRBJ1-4	TGTGCCAGAAGCTTGGAGGGGGACGACAGGAGCGGGGCAACTAATGAAAAACTGTTTTTT	CARSLEGDDRSGATNEKLFF
.	TRBV5-1	14	TRBD1	TRBJ2-5	TGCGCCAGCAGCGGGGGACAGGGTCAAGAGACCCAGTACTTC	CASSGGQGQETQYF
.	TRBV18	15	.	TRBJ1-4	TGTGCCAGCTCACCACTAGGGCAGACTAATGAAAAACTGTTTTTT	CASSPLGQTNEKLFF
.	TRBV30	16	.	TRBJ2-3	TGTGCCTGGAGGACCCCCTTACGGGGGTACACAGATACGCAGTATTTT	CAWRTPLRGYTDTQYF
.	TRBV7-9	16	TRBD2	TRBJ2-2	TGTGCCAGCAGTCAACCCCCTAGCGGGGGGTTAGGGGAGCTGTTTTTT	CASSQPPSGGLGELFF
once	TRBV4-1	15	TRBD2	TRBJ2-7	TGCGCCAGCAGCCAGGTGTCGGGGGGAACCTACGAGCAGTACTTC	CASSQVSGGTYEQYF
.	TRBV5-6	14	.	TRBJ1-2	TGTGCCAGCAGCTCAAGGTTAGGGGGCTATGGCTACACCTTC	CASSSRLGGYGYTF
.	TRBV4-1	12	.	TRBJ2-5	TGCGCCAGCAGCCAAGATGAGGTAACCCAGTACTTC	CASSQDEVTQYF
.	TRBV6-5	15	.	TRBJ1-1	TGTGCCAGCAGTTATAGGGGCGAAGGGAGAACTGAAGCTTTCTTT	CASSYRGEGRTEAFF
.	TRBV15	16	TRBD2	TRBJ2-7	TGTGCCACCAGCAGAGATCTTTGGACTAGCTCCTACGAGCAGTACTTC	CATSRDLWTSSYEQYF
.	TRBV6-5	13	.	TRBJ2-1	TGTGCCAGCAGTTACCTCGGGGGAGATGAGCAGTTCTTC	CASSYLGGDEQFF
.	TRBV4-2	17	TRBD2	TRBJ2-1	TGTGCCAGCAGCCGCGGACTAGCGGGGGGGCGCTACAATGAGCAGTTCTTC	CASSRGLAGGRYNEQFF
.	TRBV30	16	TRBD1	TRBJ1-3	TGTGCCTGGAGGATTCCGCCCGGGACAGGACGAAACACCATATATTTT	CAWRIPPGTGRNTIYF
.	TRBV23-1	16	TRBD1	TRBJ1-5	TGCGCCAGCAGTCAAAGGGACAGTCCGGGCAATCAGCCCCAGCATTTT	CASSQRDSPGNQPQHF
once	TRBV5-6	12	.	TRBJ2-1	TGTGCCAGCAGCTCCCGGTTCAATGAGCAGTTCTTC	CASSSRFNEQFF
.	TRBV5-6	11	.	TRBJ2-2	TGTGCCAGCAGCTTTAAGGGCAGGGTGTTTTTT	CASSFKGRVFF
.	TRBV9	14	TRBD1	TRBJ1-2	TGTGCCAGCAGCGTGAGGACAGGGAACTATGGCTACACCTTC	CASSVRTGNYGYTF
.	TRBV6-8	14	.	TRBJ1-3	TGTGCCGTCAGTAGTGGGTCCTCTGGAAACACCATATATTTT	CAVSSGSSGNTIYF
few	TRBV15	17	.	TRBJ1-2	TGTGCCACCAGCAGACGCGGGGCAGGGGTTATATTTGATGGCTACACCTTC	CATSRRGAGVIFDGYTF
.	TRBV7-8	13	TRBD1	TRBJ1-1	TGTGCCAGTTTTGGACAGGGGAGGACTGAAGCTTTCTTT	CASFGQGRTEAFF
.	TRBV6-5	15	.	TRBJ1-3	TGTGCCAGCAGTTACGATAGGGCCTCTGGAAACACCATATATTTT	CASSYDRASGNTIYF
.	TRBV30	16	.	TRBJ2-3	TGTGCCTGGAGTGTATTTTGGGAACCTAGCACAGATACGCAGTATTTT	CAWSVFWEPSTDTQYF
.	TRBV21-1	14	.	TRBJ2-7	TGTGCCAGCAGCAAAGTCCAGGGACCCTACGAGCAGTACTTC	CASSKVQGPYEQYF
.	TRBV19	15	.	TRBJ2-1	TGTGCCAGTAGTATTCAGGGGTCCGTACAGGGTGAGCAGTTCTTC	CASSIQGSVQGEQFF
.	TRBV6-6	16	.	TRBJ2-2	TGTGCCAGCAGTTACCGACGCGGAAGTATGACCGGGGAGCTGTTTTTT	CASSYRRGSMTGELFF
.	TRBV18	16	TRBD1	TRBJ1-2	TGTGCCAGCTCACCTGCTTCATGGACAGGGGAAGATGGCTACACCTTC	CASSPASWTGEDGYTF
.	TRBV7-9	16	TRBD1	TRBJ1-5	TGTGCCAGCAGCTTAGGGACAGGGGGCGGCAATCAGCCCCAGCATTTT	CASSLGTGGGNQPQHF
once	TRBV15	15	TRBD1	TRBJ1-1	TGTGCCACCACTGGACAGGGTAATTTGAACACTGAAGCTTTCTTT	CATTGQGNLNTEAFF
once	TRBV5-1	16	.	TRBJ1-6	TGCGCCAGCAGCTTGGCCGTTCGGGGTTGGAATTCACCCCTCCACTTT	CASSLAVRGWNSPLHF
.	TRBV1	17	.	TRBJ2-7	TGCACCAGCAGCCAAGAGTTGGGCTTTCTCTACACCTACGAGCAGTACTTC	CTSSQELGFLYTYEQYF
.	TRBV27	10	.	TRBJ2-7	TGTGCCAGGGGACCCTACGAGCAGTACTTC	CARGPYEQYF
.	TRBV7-3	16	.	TRBJ2-1	TGTGCCAGCAGCTTACGTCCCGGCAGTCCCTACAATGAGCAGTTCTTC	CASSLRPGSPYNEQFF